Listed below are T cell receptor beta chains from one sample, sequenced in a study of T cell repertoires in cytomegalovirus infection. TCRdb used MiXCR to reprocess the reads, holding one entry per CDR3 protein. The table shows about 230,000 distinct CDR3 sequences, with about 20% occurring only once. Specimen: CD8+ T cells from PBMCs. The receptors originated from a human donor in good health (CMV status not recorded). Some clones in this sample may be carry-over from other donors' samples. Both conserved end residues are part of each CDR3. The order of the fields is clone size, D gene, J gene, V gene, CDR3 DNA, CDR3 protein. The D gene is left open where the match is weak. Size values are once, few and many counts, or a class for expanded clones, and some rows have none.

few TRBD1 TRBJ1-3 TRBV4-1 TGCGCCAGCAGCCAAGATTCAGGGGGCGGAAACACCATATATTTT CASSQDSGGGNTIYF
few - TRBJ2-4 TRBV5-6 TGTGCCAGCAGCTCTCACGGGGGTGGGATTGCCAAAAACATTCAGTACTTC CASSSHGGGIAKNIQYF
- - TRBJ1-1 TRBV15 TGTGCCACCAGCAGAGATTTCGCAGGGTGGGACACTGAAGCTTTCTTT CATSRDFAGWDTEAFF
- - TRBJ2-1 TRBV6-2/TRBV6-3 TGTGCCAGCAGTTACTCACTGGCGGGGGCTAGGGATGAGCAGTTCTTC CASSYSLAGARDEQFF
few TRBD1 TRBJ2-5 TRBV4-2 TGTGCCAGCAGCTCCACAGGGGACCTGGGGGAGACCCAGTACTTC CASSSTGDLGETQYF
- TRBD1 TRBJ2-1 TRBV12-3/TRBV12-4 TGTGCCAGCAAAGGGGGCTCCGGCAATGAGCAGTTCTTC CASKGGSGNEQFF
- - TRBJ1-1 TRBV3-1 TGTGCCAGCAGCCAAGATGTGGGGGCCGTGGCTGAAGCTTTCTTT CASSQDVGAVAEAFF
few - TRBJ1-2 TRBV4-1 TGCGCCAGCAGCTCGAGAGGTGGCTACACCTTC CASSSRGGYTF
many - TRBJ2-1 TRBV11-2 TGTGCCAGCAGCTTAGCACTGGGGCCTCTGTATGAGCAGTTCTTC CASSLALGPLYEQFF
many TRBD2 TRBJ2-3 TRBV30 TGTGCCTGGAGTGCTCTAGCGGGGTACAGCGATACGCAGTATTTT CAWSALAGYSDTQYF
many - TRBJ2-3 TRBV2 TGTGCCAGCAGTGAAGATCTGAACGGCCCTAGCACAGATACGCAGTATTTT CASSEDLNGPSTDTQYF
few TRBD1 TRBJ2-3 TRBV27 TGTGCCAGCAGCCTGACAGGGCAGGGCACAGATACGCAGTATTTT CASSLTGQGTDTQYF
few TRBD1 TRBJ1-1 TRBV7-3 TGTGCCAGCAGCTCGGGACAGCCGGGGTACACTGAAGCTTTCTTT CASSSGQPGYTEAFF
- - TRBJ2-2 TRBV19 TGTGCCAGTAGTGGGTTCTCCGGGGAGCTGTTTTTT CASSGFSGELFF
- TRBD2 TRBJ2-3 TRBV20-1 TGCAGTGCTAGAGATACTTTCGGGACTAGCGGGGGGGCGGATACGCAGTATTTT CSARDTFGTSGGADTQYF
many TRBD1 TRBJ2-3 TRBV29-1 TGCAGCGTGACGGGACAGGGTAGCACAGATACGCAGTATTTT CSVTGQGSTDTQYF
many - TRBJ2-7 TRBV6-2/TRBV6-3 TGTGCCAGCAGTTACTCGTGGGGGTACGAGCAGTACTTC CASSYSWGYEQYF
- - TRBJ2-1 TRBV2 TGTGCCAGCAGTATAGATGGGGATAATGAGCAGTTCTTC CASSIDGDNEQFF
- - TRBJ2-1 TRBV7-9 TGTGCCAGCAGCCACCAGGGGGGCATCGATGAGCAGTTCTTC CASSHQGGIDEQFF
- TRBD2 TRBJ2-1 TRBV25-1 TGTGCTTCTCGGGGGGGACGGAATGAGCAGTTCTTC CASRGGRNEQFF
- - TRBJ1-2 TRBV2 TGTGCCAGACCCGGGGGGCCGATTGATGGCTACACCTTC CARPGGPIDGYTF
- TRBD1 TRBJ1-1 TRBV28 TGTGCCAGCATTATGGGACAGGGGGACACTGAAGCTTTCTTT CASIMGQGDTEAFF
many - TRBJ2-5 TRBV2 TGTGCCAGCAGGACCTCATGGACAACACAAGAGACCCAGTACTTC CASRTSWTTQETQYF
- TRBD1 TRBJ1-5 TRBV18 TGTGCCAGCTCACCATTTCATCAGGGGGAGATGGAGCCCCAGCATTTT CASSPFHQGEMEPQHF
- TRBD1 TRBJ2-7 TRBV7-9 TGTGCCAGCAGCTTGGGACAGGGGCTATACTTC CASSLGQGLYF
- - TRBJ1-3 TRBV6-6 TGTGCCAGCAGTTACTCGACCAGGGGTCTTGGAAACACCATATATTTT CASSYSTRGLGNTIYF
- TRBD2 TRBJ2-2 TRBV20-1 TGCAGTGCTAGAGGCACCGAGACTAGCGGGGGGGAGCTGTTTTTT CSARGTETSGGELFF